The sample holds a few counts of the clone carrying this T cell receptor beta chain. No antigen is known for it. The sample belongs to a study of response to subunit inactivated influenza vaccine. TCRdb reanalysed the RT-PCR reads using MiXCR and keeps one entry per CDR3 protein. The sample lists more than 700,000 distinct CDR3 sequences; around 20% were seen once. V dropped 4 bases and J dropped 1 base, with 15 bases sitting between them. There are 15 residues in the CDR3. Germline values: CDR1 DFQATT, CDR2 SNEGSKA (reference sequence). Whole-study findings and limits: Each seasonal flu vaccination may recruit only limited new T cells, authors suggested.

The material was PBMCs from blood, obtained more than 4 days after vaccination. This clonotype was sampled from a man aged 50-59 years who received an inactivated influenza vaccine. The gene calls are TRBV20-1 and TRBJ2-3; maybe TRBD2 (5 bases). This chain's CDR3 is CSAIGLTLGTDTQYF. The CDR3 DNA reads TGCAGTGCTATTGGACTCACCCTCGGCACAGATACGCAGTATTTT.